These 29 T cell receptor beta chains share one sample of origin, sequenced in a study of OX40 agonist ivuxolimab in advanced cancers. The method was immunoSEQ multiplex PCR; TCRdb's version includes in-frame clones alone and lacks a portion of them. This sample yields about 26,000 clones, of which about 74% are seen a single time; approximately 14% belongs to the top ten. The sample here was CD4+ or CD8+ T cells sorted from blood, taken in a trial of the OX40 agonist ivuxolimab. The receptor source for this set is an adult with an advanced solid tumor such as melanoma, head and neck, liver or kidney cancer.

DNA for the CDR3: TGTGCCAGCATCCTCAGAGGGGATTGGGAGACCCAGTACTTC. Its translation is CASILRGDWETQYF. The V gene is TRBV7-2, the J gene TRBJ2-5; D assignment may be TRBD1 or TRBD2 (5 bases each). The CDR3 has 14 residues. The V gene lost 7 bases and the J gene lost 5 bases, with 17 bases spanning the gap. Germline-derived CDR1 and CDR2 are SGHTA and FQGNSA.

CDR3 in amino acids: CASSFPSRTGGISGANVLTF. In nucleotides, the CDR3 is TGTGCCAGCAGTTTTCCTTCCCGGACAGGGGGGATCTCTGGGGCCAACGTCCTGACTTTC. This sequence joins TRBV28 and TRBJ2-6; the match to TRBD1 covers 10 bases. Looked up from germline, CDR1 is MDHEN and CDR2 is SYDVKM. The CDR3 runs to 20 residues. Losses at the gene ends were 3 bases for V and 0 bases for J; bases not matched to a gene: 11.

This sequence joins TRBV7-2 and TRBJ1-5; 8 bases are shared with TRBD1. CDR1 SGHTA and CDR2 FQGNSA come from the germline V gene. V dropped 5 bases and J dropped 9; count of bases not matched to a gene: 12. CDR3 length: 15 residues. The CDR3 DNA reads TGTGCCAGCAGCCTCTCCGGACAGGGCATAGGGCCCCAGCATTTT. Translating it yields CASSLSGQGIGPQHF.

The rearrangement links TRBV2 to TRBJ2-1; D may be TRBD2 (6 bases). The CDR3 covers 14 residues. V lost 6 bases and J 5 bases, leaving 14 bases between the germline ends. CDR1 is SNHLY, CDR2 FYNNEI, per germline. In DNA, the CDR3 is TGTGCCAGCAGACCGGGACTTGCCCACAATGAGCAGTTCTTC. Its protein is CASRPGLAHNEQFF. The entire variable domain, with the rest obtained from reference TRBV2 and TRBJ2-1, is as follows: EPEVTQTPSHQVTQMGQEVILRCVPISNHLYFYWYRQILGQKVEFLVSFYNNEISEKSEIFDDQFSVERPDGSNFTLKIRSTKLEDSAMYFCASRPGLAHNEQFFGPGTRLTVL.

The chain uses TRBV9 and TRBJ1-1; D is ambiguous. CDR1 is SGDLS and CDR2 is YYNGEE in the germline V gene. The CDR3 is 14 residues long. V lost 1 base and J 4 bases, leaving 11 bases between the germline ends. The DNA of the CDR3 is TGTGCCAGCAGCGTAACGGTGGAGACCACTGAAGCTTTCTTT. Protein product: CASSVTVETTEAFF.

This clone came up a few times. The chain carries TRBV7-6 and TRBJ2-5; 11 bases fit TRBD1. Germline trimming cut 3 bases from V and 4 bases from J; bases unmatched to any gene: 1. Germline CDR1 SGHVS, CDR2 FNYEAQ. The CDR3 covers 14 residues. The CDR3 sequence: CASSLGTGGETQYF. CDR3 DNA sequence: TGTGCCAGCAGCTTGGGGACAGGGGGAGAGACCCAGTACTTC.

The genes are TRBV5-4 and TRBJ2-3, with D maybe TRBD2 (6 bases). CDR3 length equals 13 residues. Between the trimmed V and J ends, which lost 3 bases and 11 bases, there was a span of 16 bases. CDR1 SGHNT and CDR2 YYREEE come from the germline V gene (reference sequence). CDR3 DNA sequence: TGTGCCAGCAGCTCTGGGGGACTCCCCAGGCAGTATTTT. Residues: CASSSGGLPRQYF.

This chain connects TRBV9 to TRBJ1-2, with 8 bases that match TRBD1. CDR1 is SGDLS, CDR2 YYNGEE, per germline. This CDR3 comprises 17 residues. J gave up 8 bases and V 4 bases, and 19 bases lay outside the gene matches. CDR3 sequence reads: CASSSRGTGRGGEGYTF. The CDR3 nucleotides are TGTGCCAGCAGCTCGAGGGGGACAGGTAGGGGAGGGGAAGGCTACACCTTC. Full variable domain (remainder filled in from reference TRBV9 and TRBJ1-2): DSGVTQTPKHLITATGQRVTLRCSPRSGDLSVYWYQQSLDQGLQFLIQYYNGEERAKGNILERFSAQQFPDLHSELNLSSLELGDSALYFCASSSRGTGRGGEGYTFGSGTRLTVV.

The CDR3 region has the DNA TGTGCCAGCTCACCGACAGGAGGAGATTGGTATTTT. This translates into CASSPTGGDWYF. The gene calls are TRBV18 and TRBJ2-3, with a tentative D call TRBD1 (6 bases). The CDR3 is made up of 12 amino acids. Germline V gene data show CDR1 as KGHSH and CDR2 as LQKENI. Between the trimmed V and J ends, which lost 3 bases and 14 bases, there was a span of 15 bases. The variable domain in full, completed from reference TRBV18 and TRBJ2-3, reads NAGVMQNPRHLVRRRGQEARLRCSPMKGHSHVYWYRQLPEEGLKFMVYLQKENIIDESGMPKERFSAEFPKEGPSILRIQQVVRGDSAAYFCASSPTGGDWYFGPGTRLTVL.

The rearrangement links TRBV9 to TRBJ2-3, with D maybe TRBD2 (7 bases). Germline V gives CDR1 SGDLS, CDR2 YYNGEE. Trimming stripped 4 bases from V and 1 base from J, with 10 bases between. This CDR3 contains 14 residues. CDR3 bases: TGTGCCAGCAGCCAAGGGGGGGGCACAGATACGCAGTATTTT. It yields the protein CASSQGGGTDTQYF. The entire variable domain, with the rest obtained from reference TRBV9 and TRBJ2-3, is as follows: DSGVTQTPKHLITATGQRVTLRCSPRSGDLSVYWYQQSLDQGLQFLIQYYNGEERAKGNILERFSAQQFPDLHSELNLSSLELGDSALYFCASSQGGGTDTQYFGPGTRLTVL.

The chain uses TRBV5-6 and TRBJ1-5; a possible D gene is TRBD1 (6 bases). Germline lookup yields CDR1 SGHDT and CDR2 YYEEEE. The CDR3 totals 15 residues. V was clipped by 0 bases and J by 4 bases, with 11 bases between them. The CDR3 DNA reads as TGTGCCAGCAGCTTGGCCGGGGGCCCAAATCAGCCCCAGCATTTT. This codes for CASSLAGGPNQPQHF.

The V gene is TRBV5-4, the J gene TRBJ2-5; TRBD2 is a possible D gene (7 bases). This CDR3 has 14 amino acids. CDR1 is SGHNT, CDR2 YYREEE, per germline (reference sequence). V lost 1 base to trimming and J lost 9 bases, with 16 bases between them. The DNA of the CDR3 is TGTGCCAGCAGCTTGAGGGGGGGGGCCGAGTCCCAGTACTTC. This gives the protein CASSLRGGAESQYF.

The chain employs TRBV11-1 and TRBJ1-1, with D tentatively TRBD1 (5 bases). CDR3 length: 16 amino acids. V was trimmed by 5 bases and J by 2 bases, leaving 18 bases between them. Germline values: CDR1 SGHAT, CDR2 FQDESV (reference sequence). Here the CDR3 reads CASSLGGVRRNTEAFF. The CDR3 DNA reads TGTGCCAGCAGCCTTGGAGGGGTCCGGCGAAACACTGAAGCTTTCTTT.

The chain couples TRBV30 to TRBJ2-3; 15 positions match TRBD2. The CDR3 totals 14 residues. Looked up from germline, CDR1 is GTSNPN and CDR2 is SVGIG (reference sequence). CDR3 sequence (DNA): TGTGCTGGAGGACTAGCGGGGGGGTTAGATACGCAGTATTTT. Translation gives CAGGLAGGLDTQYF.

V usage is TRBV5-4 and J usage is TRBJ1-2; a possible D gene is TRBD1 (5 bases). The germline gives CDR1 SGHNT, CDR2 YYREEE (reference sequence). Trimming stripped 2 bases from V and 5 bases from J, with 10 bases between. The length of the CDR3 is 13 residues. Here the CDR3 reads CASSFGAEYGYTF. The CDR3 nucleotides are TGTGCCAGCAGCTTCGGGGCGGAGTATGGCTACACCTTC.

DNA for the CDR3: TGTGCCAGCAGCTTGAGCTGGGGCAGGAGCTCCTACGAGCAGTACTTC. Protein sequence: CASSLSWGRSSYEQYF. The J gene is TRBJ2-7, the V gene TRBV5-5; D possibly corresponds to TRBD1 (5 bases). From germline, CDR1 is SGHKS and CDR2 YYEKEE (reference sequence). Trimming removed 1 base from V and 0 bases from J, with 14 bases in between. The CDR3 has 16 amino acids. Drawing the rest from reference TRBV5-5 and TRBJ2-7, the complete variable domain is DAGVTQSPTHLIKTRGQQVTLRCSPISGHKSVSWYQQVLGQGPQFIFQYYEKEERGRGNFPDRFSARQFPNYSSELNVNALLLGDSALYLCASSLSWGRSSYEQYFGPGTRLTVT.

CDR3 region: CASSARTGPDTQYF. In DNA, the CDR3 is TGTGCCAGCAGTGCCAGGACTGGGCCAGATACGCAGTATTTT. The chain joins TRBV6-1 to TRBJ2-3; TRBD2 is a possible D gene (5 bases). V was clipped by 4 bases and J by 4 bases, with 12 bases between them. The germline V gene has CDR1 MNHNS and CDR2 SASEGT. This CDR3 is 14 amino acids long.

The gene calls are TRBV5-1 and TRBJ2-1; 14 bases match TRBD2. This CDR3 spans 15 amino acids. Trimming removed 3 bases from V and 7 bases from J; junction bases left unmatched: 3. The V gene's germline CDR1 is SGHRS and CDR2 YFSETQ. The CDR3 DNA reads TGCGCCAGCAGCTCCGGACTAGCGGGGGGAAATGAGCAGTTCTTC. Encoded protein: CASSSGLAGGNEQFF.

The chain employs TRBV5-1 and TRBJ2-7; the D gene is possibly TRBD1 (5 bases). With 0 bases removed from V and 5 bases from J, the gap between germline ends came to 12 bases. The length of the CDR3 is 14 residues. Germline CDR1 is SGHRS and CDR2 is YFSETQ. CDR3 nucleotides: TGCGCCAGCAGCTTGGGGACACCTGGGGACGAGCAGTACTTC. It specifies CASSLGTPGDEQYF. Filled out from reference TRBV5-1 and TRBJ2-7, the complete variable domain reads KAGVTQTPRYLIKTRGQQVTLSCSPISGHRSVSWYQQTPGQGLQFLFEYFSETQRNKGNFPGRFSGRQFSNSRSEMNVSTLELGDSALYLCASSLGTPGDEQYFGPGTRLTVT.

This clone was counted only a few times. The gene calls are TRBV4-2 and TRBJ1-3; D is unresolved. This CDR3 spans 16 amino acids. Germline CDR1 LGHNA, CDR2 YNFKEQ. V lost 0 bases and J 2 bases, leaving 11 bases between the germline ends. CDR3 coding DNA: TGTGCCAGCAGCCAAGATAGGTCCAGTACTGGAAACACCATATATTTT. Its protein product is CASSQDRSSTGNTIYF.

The rearrangement joins TRBV5-4 to TRBJ2-1; the match to TRBD2 covers 7 bases. Germline CDR1 and CDR2: SGHNT and YYREEE (reference sequence). V lost 7 bases and J lost 10; bases outside the gene matches: 8. This CDR3 spans 12 amino acids. CDR3 DNA sequence: TGTGCCAGCGGCGGGAGCATCTGGGAGCAGTTCTTC. This translates into CASGGSIWEQFF.

The chain carries TRBV7-6 and TRBJ2-3; D is ambiguous. The CDR3 totals 15 residues. The germline CDR1 and CDR2 sequences are SGHVS and FNYEAQ. The germline V and J ends were trimmed by 1 base and 1 base, with 9 bases remaining between them. CDR3 coding DNA: TGTGCCAGCAGCTTAGGAAGCCCTGGCACAGATACGCAGTATTTT. Protein: CASSLGSPGTDTQYF.

The rearrangement uses TRBV6-5 and TRBJ1-1; the match to TRBD1 covers 8 bases. Germline loops: CDR1 MNHEY, CDR2 SVGAGI. CDR3 length: 14 amino acids. The ends lost 7 bases at V and 5 bases at J; junction bases unmatched: 9. The CDR3 nucleotides are TGTGCCAGCATAATTTCCACAGGGGGGACTGAAGCTTTCTTT. It yields the protein CASIISTGGTEAFF.

This clone has just one count. The chain links TRBV7-2 to TRBJ2-7; 11 nucleotides match TRBD2. Trimming cost V 5 bases and J 0 bases; bases outside gene matches: 12. The CDR3 sequence is 18 residues long. The germline CDR1 and CDR2 sequences are SGHTA and FQGNSA. In DNA, the CDR3 is TGTGCCAGCAGCCCCTCGAGGCTAGCGGGGGGTAGCTCCTACGAGCAGTACTTC. As protein: CASSPSRLAGGSSYEQYF.

The chain uses TRBV7-2 and TRBJ2-1, with TRBD2 identical over 16 bases. This CDR3 contains 15 residues. CDR1 is SGHTA, CDR2 FQGNSA, per germline. V lost 5 bases to trimming and J lost 12 bases; unmatched junction nucleotides: 7. The CDR3 nucleotides are TGTGCCAGCAGCCCGGGACTAGCGGGGGGGATGGGGCAGTTCTTC. The encoded protein is CASSPGLAGGMGQFF.

The rearrangement uses TRBV5-1 and TRBJ2-3; 8 bases line up with TRBD1. The germline V gene encodes CDR1 SGHRS and CDR2 YFSETQ. The CDR3 is 16 amino acids. Trimming took 1 base from V and 3 from J; bases not matched to a gene: 7. CDR3 sequence: CASSLSTGGHTDTQYF. CDR3 DNA sequence: TGCGCCAGCAGCTTGAGTACAGGGGGACATACAGATACGCAGTATTTT.

This clone was recorded a few times. The gene calls are TRBV30 and TRBJ2-5; 10 bases agree with TRBD2. This CDR3 has 13 residues. Germline V gene sequence: CDR1 GTSNPN, CDR2 SVGIG (reference sequence). Losses at the gene ends were 7 bases for V and 1 base for J; bases not matched to a gene: 3. In nucleotides, the CDR3 is TGTGCCTTAGCGGGGGGCAGCCAAGAGACCCAGTACTTC. It codes for CALAGGSQETQYF.

This sequence joins TRBV19 and TRBJ1-2; the match to TRBD1 covers 11 bases. Germline lookup yields CDR1 LNHDA and CDR2 SQIVND (reference sequence). The CDR3 runs 14 residues. J gave up 6 bases and V 11 bases, and 11 bases lay outside the gene matches. The CDR3 is CAGSDRGQAHGYTF. In nucleotides, the CDR3 is TGTGCCGGGTCGGACAGGGGGCAAGCCCATGGCTACACCTTC.

This chain uses TRBV7-9 with TRBJ1-1, with a tentative D call TRBD1 (6 bases). The CDR3 length is 18 residues. CDR1 is SEHNR, CDR2 FQNEAQ, per germline (reference sequence). With 0 bases removed from V and 5 bases from J, the gap between germline ends came to 22 bases. The CDR3 reads CASSLAQGTRGGWTEAFF. The CDR3 DNA reads TGTGCCAGCAGCTTAGCCCAGGGGACGCGGGGGGGATGGACTGAAGCTTTCTTT. Drawing the rest from reference TRBV7-9 and TRBJ1-1, the complete variable domain is DTGVSQNPRHKITKRGQNVTFRCDPISEHNRLYWYRQTLGQGPEFLTYFQNEAQLEKSRLLSDRFSAERPKGSFSTLEIQRTEQGDSAMYLCASSLAQGTRGGWTEAFFGQGTRLTVV.